The sequence of this T cell receptor (beta chain) was determined in a study of blood T cell repertoires in COVID-19. About the research overall: The samples span acute and convalescent COVID-19 from the United States, Italy and Spain. PBMCs, B-cell-depleted T cells, or T cells provided the cDNA or gDNA that made up the material.

Profiling relied on immunoSEQ multiplex PCR, and the TCRdb table lists in-frame clones only, not all of them. The repertoire holds about 270,000 clones, with approximately 83% as singletons. This clone was seen a handful of times. In germline, CDR1 is SGHNT, CDR2 YENEEA. Trimming pared 5 bases from V and 8 bases from J, leaving 15 bases between. The CDR3 sequence is 13 residues long. Sequenced input: peripheral blood. V is TRBV11-3 and J is TRBJ1-2, with unresolved D. This receptor was taken from a woman in her 50s who had recovered from COVID-19. Here the CDR3 reads CASSLPSGEGYTF. CDR3 bases: TGTGCCAGCAGCCTCCCATCCGGGGAGGGCTACACCTTC.